Each of the 19 T cell receptor beta chains below was sequenced from the same sample in a study of cytomegalovirus exposure and HLA in healthy donors. Clones were sequenced by immunoSEQ multiplex PCR, and TCRdb holds only the in-frame ones, with some missing. Of approximately 160,000 clones listed, about 86% are singletons. The sample taken for sequencing was PBMCs. These receptors came from a woman aged 30 to 39 in good health and CMV-seronegative.

The CDR3 DNA reads TGTGCCAGTAGTTCGGCAGACTACGAGCAGTACTTC. It yields the protein CASSSADYEQYF. The gene calls are TRBV19 and TRBJ2-7; D gene ambiguous. The CDR3 is 12 amino acids. CDR1 is LNHDA, CDR2 SQIVND, per germline (reference sequence). The V end was cut by 5 bases, the J end by 3 bases, with 8 bases between.

The CDR3 loop reads CASGLASGGKQYF. CDR3 nucleotide sequence: TGTGCTAGTGGTTTGGCTAGCGGGGGCAAGCAGTACTTC. This sequence joins TRBV12-5 and TRBJ2-7; 10 bases are shared with TRBD2. Germline values: CDR1 LGHNT, CDR2 FRNRAP. The junction had 2 bases not matched to a gene; V was cut back by 1 base and J by 8 bases. The length of the CDR3 is 13 residues.

V usage is TRBV7-2 and J usage is TRBJ1-6; TRBD1 matches 11 bases. The V segment lost 4 bases and the J segment 9 bases; nucleotides outside the gene matches: 8. CDR3 length equals 16 residues. Germline V CDR1 and CDR2: SGHTA, FQGNSA. For the CDR3, the DNA is TGTGCCAGCAGCTCACGGACAGGGGGCGCTTCTTCACCCCTCCACTTT. This gives the protein CASSSRTGGASSPLHF.

The chain has TRBV6-6 and TRBJ2-7, with 8 bases identical to TRBD2. The trim removed 8 bases at V and 2 bases at J, leaving 8 bases unmatched. Germline loops: CDR1 MNHNY, CDR2 SVGAGI (reference sequence). This CDR3 contains 14 residues. This CDR3 is CASAAGGWTYEQYF. In DNA form, the CDR3 reads TGTGCCAGCGCGGCGGGGGGATGGACCTACGAGCAGTACTTC.

The V call is TRBV6-5, the J call TRBJ2-5, with D perhaps matching TRBD2 (5 bases). The ends were cut back, 7 bases at V and 7 bases at J, with 10 bases in the middle. CDR1 and CDR2 (germline): MNHEY, SVGAGI. The CDR3 is 11 residues long. The CDR3 here is CASTSGWTQYF. CDR3 in DNA: TGTGCCAGCACCTCGGGGTGGACCCAGTACTTC.

The chain is built from TRBV7-2 and TRBJ1-2; 10 bases align to TRBD1. The CDR3 has 14 residues. The trim removed 4 bases at V and 5 bases at J, leaving 4 bases unmatched. CDR1 is SGHTA, CDR2 FQGNSA, per germline. The CDR3 region has the DNA TGTGCCAGCAGCTCGGGACAGGGGAGGTATGGCTACACCTTC. Its translation is CASSSGQGRYGYTF.

The genes are TRBV5-6 and TRBJ2-7; the D gene is possibly TRBD1 (5 bases). Germline assignment: CDR1 SGHDT and CDR2 YYEEEE. Trimming removed 0 bases at V and 5 bases at J, with 12 bases between. This CDR3 spans 14 amino acids. The CDR3 is CASSLVVQGHEQYF. DNA of the CDR3: TGTGCCAGCAGCTTGGTCGTCCAGGGCCACGAGCAGTACTTC.

The chain recombines TRBV19 with TRBJ2-3, with a tentative D call TRBD1 (5 bases). V dropped 0 bases and J dropped 0 bases, with 7 bases sitting between them. CDR1 and CDR2 from the germline V gene are LNHDA and SQIVND (reference sequence). This CDR3 has 15 residues. CDR3 nucleotides: TGTGCCAGTAGTATAGAAGGGGTAAGCACAGATACGCAGTATTTT. It yields the protein CASSIEGVSTDTQYF. Together with reference TRBV19 and TRBJ2-3, the CDR3 gives the full variable domain: DGGITQSPKYLFRKEGQNVTLSCEQNLNHDAMYWYRQDPGQGLRLIYYSQIVNDFQKGDIAEGYSVSREKKESFPLTVTSAQKNPTAFYLCASSIEGVSTDTQYFGPGTRLTVL.

The chain employs TRBV27 and TRBJ1-2; D is ambiguous. The CDR3 totals 16 residues. Germline V gene lookup returns CDR1 MNHEY and CDR2 SMNVEV (reference sequence). V lost 10 bases to trimming and J lost 2 bases, with 23 bases between them. For the CDR3, the DNA is TGTGCCACCTCGAGTTGGCAGCCGAGTAAAAACTATGGCTACACCTTC. It translates to CATSSWQPSKNYGYTF.

V usage is TRBV19 and J usage is TRBJ1-2, with 10 positions matching TRBD1. After removal of 5 bases from V and 4 bases from J, the junction contained 7 bases not matched to a gene. CDR1 and CDR2 (germline): LNHDA, SQIVND (reference sequence). The length of the CDR3 is 15 residues. The chain's CDR3 is CASSLLGTGVYGYTF. The CDR3 DNA reads as TGTGCCAGTAGTTTACTAGGGACAGGGGTCTATGGCTACACCTTC.

The chain links TRBV19 to TRBJ1-2; the match to TRBD1 covers 8 bases. J gave up 6 bases and V 9 bases, and 3 bases lay outside the gene matches. The CDR3 extends over 11 amino acids. CDR1 and CDR2 from the germline V gene are LNHDA and SQIVND (reference sequence). Here the CDR3 DNA reads TGTGCCAGCGACAGGGGTGATGGCTACACCTTC. Its protein is CASDRGDGYTF.

This clone was seen just once. V usage is TRBV7-9 and J usage is TRBJ1-1; 8 bases are a match to TRBD1. Germline lookup yields CDR1 SEHNR and CDR2 FQNEAQ (reference sequence). V was clipped by 5 bases and J by 1 base; unmatched bases: 3. The CDR3 is made up of 14 amino acids. CDR3 sequence (DNA): TGTGCCAGCAGCCCCACAGGGGGGAACACTGAAGCTTTCTTT. The encoded protein is CASSPTGGNTEAFF.

The rearrangement uses TRBV7-2 and TRBJ2-1, with 14 bases identical to TRBD2. The CDR3 loop spans 15 amino acids. Germline assignment: CDR1 SGHTA and CDR2 FQGNSA. The V segment lost 5 bases and the J segment 7 bases; nucleotides outside the gene matches: 4. Here the CDR3 DNA reads TGTGCCAGCAGCCTAGGGACTAGCGGGGGTAATGAGCAGTTCTTC. This sequence encodes CASSLGTSGGNEQFF.

This chain connects TRBV28 to TRBJ1-3; D uncertain. CDR1 and CDR2 (germline): MDHEN, SYDVKM. V lost 2 bases and J lost 4, with 6 bases in between. This CDR3 region has 13 residues. CDR3 in amino acids: CASSLGGGNTIYF. Written as DNA, the CDR3 is TGTGCCAGCAGTTTAGGCGGCGGAAACACCATATATTTT.

The rearrangement uses TRBV6-4 and TRBJ2-2; 10 nucleotides line up with TRBD2. The V and J ends lost 6 bases and 2 bases, in that order; junction bases with no gene match: 6. The length of the CDR3 is 16 residues. CDR1 MRHNA and CDR2 SNTAGT come from the germline V gene. Here the CDR3 reads CASSALAGANTGELFF. Written as DNA, the CDR3 is TGTGCCAGCAGCGCTCTAGCGGGGGCAAACACCGGGGAGCTGTTTTTT.

The J gene is TRBJ2-2, the V gene TRBV21-1; TRBD2, the D gene given by the table, was not confirmed from the DNA. TRBV21-1 is designated a pseudogene. This CDR3 has 15 amino acids. CDR3 residues: CASSRGLANTGELFF. In DNA, the CDR3 is TGTGCCAGCAGCAGAGGACTAGCGAACACCGGGGAGCTGTTTTTT.

This clone has only one observation. The CDR3 region is CASSYLVGANTDTQYF. The CDR3 DNA sequence: TGTGCCAGCAGTTACCTTGTGGGAGCAAACACAGATACGCAGTATTTT. The chain combines TRBV6-5 with TRBJ2-3, with D possibly being TRBD2 (5 bases). Germline V gene sequence: CDR1 MNHEY, CDR2 SVGAGI. This CDR3 is 16 amino acids long. Trimming took 2 bases from V and 2 from J, leaving 14 bases between them.

This chain connects TRBV28 to TRBJ1-1; a possible D gene is TRBD1 (5 bases). Trimming cost V 1 base and J 5 bases, with 14 bases left between them. The V gene's germline CDR1 is MDHEN and CDR2 SYDVKM. This CDR3 comprises 15 residues. This chain's CDR3 is CASSLSPGSGTEAFF. For the CDR3, the DNA is TGTGCCAGCAGTTTATCCCCAGGGAGTGGTACTGAAGCTTTCTTT.

The chain combines TRBV5-1 with TRBJ2-5, with D perhaps matching TRBD1 or TRBD2 (5 bases each). This CDR3 has 15 residues. Deletions cut 1 base from V and 5 bases from J, with 15 bases between. CDR1 SGHRS and CDR2 YFSETQ come from the germline V gene. CDR3: CASSLLRARGETQYF. CDR3 nucleotides: TGCGCCAGCAGCTTGCTTCGGGCGAGGGGTGAGACCCAGTACTTC.